These 26 T cell receptor beta chains came from one sample sequenced in a study of identical twins. TCRdb itself ran the 5' RACE reads through MiXCR, one entry per CDR3 protein. The data contain 200,000 to 250,000 distinct CDR3 sequences, 11% to 15% of them singletons. Sequenced input: memory (CD45RO+) T cells sorted from blood. These receptor sequences come from a woman between 18 and 29 years old in good health.

This clonotype was detected a few times. This chain joins TRBV3-1 and TRBJ1-1; D unresolved. Trimming took 3 bases from V and 1 from J, leaving 12 bases between them. This CDR3 is built from 15 residues. From germline, CDR1 is LGHDT and CDR2 YNNKEL (reference sequence). The CDR3 DNA is TGTGCCAGCAGCCAGTATGTGGTAGGGAACACTGAAGCTTTCTTT. Amino acids: CASSQYVVGNTEAFF. The entire variable domain, with the rest obtained from reference TRBV3-1 and TRBJ1-1, is as follows: DTAVSQTPKYLVTQMGNDKSIKCEQNLGHDTMYWYKQDSKKFLKIMFSYNNKELIINETVPNRFSPKSPDKAHLNLHINSLELGDSAVYFCASSQYVVGNTEAFFGQGTRLTVV.

This clonotype was seen a handful of times. The chain's CDR3 is CASSYTPDTEAFF. CDR3 bases: TGTGCCAGCAGTTACACTCCCGACACTGAAGCTTTCTTT. The rearrangement uses TRBV6-5 and TRBJ1-1; D gene uncertain. The ends were cut back, 2 bases at V and 3 bases at J, with 7 bases in the middle. The CDR3 consists of 13 residues. Per the germline V gene, CDR1 is MNHEY and CDR2 is SVGAGI.

In this sample, this clonotype turned up a few times. The CDR3 reads CSARNGLAGRYEQFF. The DNA for the CDR3 is TGCAGTGCTAGGAATGGACTAGCGGGAAGATATGAGCAGTTCTTC. This chain links TRBV20-1 with TRBJ2-1; TRBD2 aligns across 12 bases. The CDR3 is made up of 15 amino acids. The V segment lost 3 bases and the J segment 8 bases; nucleotides outside the gene matches: 8. Per germline, CDR1 DFQATT and CDR2 SNEGSKA (reference sequence).

This clonotype was observed many times. The chain employs TRBV12-3 or TRBV12-4 and TRBJ1-2; 9 nucleotides line up with TRBD1. This CDR3 spans 14 amino acids. Trimming took 7 bases from V and 4 from J; bases not matched to a gene: 7. The CDR3 sequence: CASTLGQGIYGYTF. CDR3 in DNA: TGTGCCAGCACCCTGGGACAGGGTATCTATGGCTACACCTTC.

The rearrangement links TRBV12-3 or TRBV12-4 to TRBJ1-2; D is perhaps TRBD1 (6 bases). Trimming took 5 bases from V and 8 from J, leaving 21 bases between them. The CDR3 runs to 15 residues. CDR3 nucleotide sequence: TGTGCCAGCAGTCCTTACCTTAGACAGGCGGGGGGCTACACCTTC. Protein: CASSPYLRQAGGYTF.

This clonotype has more than one count but fewer than ten. The V gene is TRBV10-3, the J gene TRBJ2-6; the D gene could be TRBD1 or TRBD2 (5 bases each). The CDR3 is 15 residues long. Germline V CDR1 and CDR2: ENHRY, SYGVKD. V lost 9 bases and J 0 bases, leaving 12 bases between the germline ends. The CDR3: CAMSPGGSGANVLTF. CDR3 DNA sequence: TGTGCCATGTCCCCTGGGGGCTCTGGGGCCAACGTCCTGACTTTC.

This clonotype was detected a few times. This chain links TRBV3-1 with TRBJ1-6, with D possibly matching TRBD1 (5 bases). This CDR3 region has 15 residues. V gave up 4 bases and J gave up 7 bases, with 14 bases separating them. Germline CDR1 and CDR2: LGHDT and YNNKEL (reference sequence). CDR3 residues: CASSLGGGTNSPLHF. Written as DNA, the CDR3 is TGTGCCAGCAGCCTCGGGGGGGGGACGAATTCACCCCTCCACTTT.

The rearrangement uses TRBV15 and TRBJ1-1; possibly TRBD1 for D (5 bases). The CDR3 covers 15 residues. Germline V gives CDR1 LNHNV, CDR2 YYDKDF (reference sequence). The ends were cut back, 4 bases at V and 5 bases at J, with 17 bases in the middle. CDR3 DNA: TGTGCCACCAGCAAGAGGGTGGGGACGGGTACTGAAGCTTTCTTT. It translates to CATSKRVGTGTEAFF.

The gene calls are TRBV28 and TRBJ1-1, with TRBD1 as a possible D gene (5 bases). Germline loops: CDR1 MDHEN, CDR2 SYDVKM. This CDR3 has 15 residues. The V end lost 5 bases, the J end lost 4 bases, and 17 bases lay between the germline ends. The CDR3 DNA is TGTGCCAGCAGTGCCGGGGACCGGGAGGGCACTGAAGCTTTCTTT. Translation gives CASSAGDREGTEAFF. The variable domain in full, completed from reference TRBV28 and TRBJ1-1, reads DVKVTQSSRYLVKRTGEKVFLECVQDMDHENMFWYRQDPGLGLRLIYFSYDVKMKEKGDIPEGYSVSREKKERFSLILESASTNQTSMYLCASSAGDREGTEAFFGQGTRLTVV.

As DNA, the CDR3 is TGCGCCAGCAGCTTGTTGGTATCCGGGGAGCTGTTTTTT. Its protein product is CASSLLVSGELFF. This chain uses TRBV5-1 with TRBJ2-2; unclear D gene. The germline gives CDR1 SGHRS, CDR2 YFSETQ. Trimming cost V 1 base and J 6 bases, with 7 bases left between them. The length of the CDR3 is 13 residues. The full variable domain, with the rest looked up from reference TRBV5-1 and TRBJ2-2, is KAGVTQTPRYLIKTRGQQVTLSCSPISGHRSVSWYQQTPGQGLQFLFEYFSETQRNKGNFPGRFSGRQFSNSRSEMNVSTLELGDSALYLCASSLLVSGELFFGEGSRLTVL.

The chain recombines TRBV4-1 with TRBJ2-1; D possibly uses TRBD1 or TRBD2 (6 bases each). V lost 4 bases to trimming and J lost 8 bases, with 24 bases between them. The CDR3 is made up of 17 amino acids. Per the germline V gene, CDR1 is MGHRA and CDR2 is YSYEKL. CDR3 bases: TGCGCCAGCAGCCCACGCATTACTAGGGGGGAATCCGATGAGCAGTTCTTC. It is translated as CASSPRITRGESDEQFF.

This clonotype showed up just a few times. This sequence joins TRBV4-3 and TRBJ1-6; TRBD1 is a possible D gene (5 bases). Per germline, CDR1 LGHNA and CDR2 YSLEER. The CDR3 contains 17 residues. V shed 0 bases and J shed 10 bases, with 19 bases lying between them. CDR3 loop: CASSQDRVVMFGSPLHF. The CDR3 DNA sequence: TGCGCCAGCAGCCAAGACAGGGTAGTTATGTTTGGATCACCCCTCCACTTT.

This clonotype was picked up a small number of times. The CDR3, as DNA: TGTGCCAGCAGCGTCGCTGACGCGGGAGGTAGGGATACGCAGTATTTT. It codes for CASSVADAGGRDTQYF. The rearrangement uses TRBV9 and TRBJ2-3, with 8 bases fitting TRBD2. V trimming: 2 bases; J trimming: 6 bases; junction bases outside the gene matches: 11. Looked up from germline, CDR1 is SGDLS and CDR2 is YYNGEE. The CDR3 has 16 amino acids.

V gene TRBV5-1 combines with J gene TRBJ1-2; D remains unclear. Per germline, CDR1 SGHRS and CDR2 YFSETQ. With 4 bases removed from V and 4 bases from J, the gap between germline ends came to 17 bases. The CDR3 extends over 15 amino acids. CDR3 loop: CASSPQQGLGYGYTF. In DNA form, the CDR3 reads TGCGCCAGCAGCCCGCAGCAAGGGCTGGGCTATGGCTACACCTTC.

The gene calls are TRBV3-1 and TRBJ1-4; 8 bases agree with TRBD1. The germline V gene encodes CDR1 LGHDT and CDR2 YNNKEL (reference sequence). Trimming took 5 bases from V and 4 from J; bases not matched to a gene: 3. This CDR3 comprises 14 residues. The CDR3 nucleotides are TGTGCCAGCAGCGGGGACAGGATTAATGAAAAACTGTTTTTT. Protein sequence: CASSGDRINEKLFF.

J is TRBJ2-1 and V is TRBV5-6, with 12 bases matching TRBD1. Germline V gene data show CDR1 as SGHDT and CDR2 as YYEEEE. Trimming at V came to 5 bases and at J to 9 bases, leaving 6 bases not matched to a gene. CDR3 length: 14 amino acids. The DNA of the CDR3 is TGTGCCAGCAGACCGGGACAGGGGGCAGGTGAGCAGTTCTTC. Amino acid sequence: CASRPGQGAGEQFF.

The chain links TRBV5-1 to TRBJ1-1; D call uncertain. V was clipped by 0 bases and J by 7 bases, with 10 bases between them. The germline V gene encodes CDR1 SGHRS and CDR2 YFSETQ. The CDR3 loop spans 13 amino acids. CDR3 bases: TGCGCCAGCAGCTTGGGTTCGGGGAATGAAGCTTTCTTT. Amino acids: CASSLGSGNEAFF.

This chain links TRBV5-1 with TRBJ2-3; the match to TRBD2 covers 12 bases. Germline V gives CDR1 SGHRS, CDR2 YFSETQ. The CDR3 covers 15 residues. With 5 bases clipped from V and 5 bases from J, the junction kept 6 bases outside the gene matches. The CDR3 region has the DNA TGCGCCAGCAGACCCCTAGCGGGGGGGGGAGATACGCAGTATTTT. Its protein product is CASRPLAGGGDTQYF.

This clonotype has at least ten counts. The V gene is TRBV10-3, the J gene TRBJ2-7; D unclear. Trimming left V 6 bases short and J 6 bases short, with 9 bases between. CDR3 length equals 11 residues. CDR1 ENHRY and CDR2 SYGVKD come from the germline V gene. The DNA of the CDR3 is TGTGCCATCAGCCAGGCCGTCGAGCAGTACTTC. Translating it yields CAISQAVEQYF.

This clonotype came up a few times. The chain has TRBV29-1 and TRBJ1-4; D not certain. Germline V gene data show CDR1 as SQVTM and CDR2 as ANQGSEA. This CDR3 region has 14 residues. V gave up 5 bases and J gave up 3 bases, with 13 bases separating them. CDR3 protein: CSVRPGVSNEKLFF. The DNA for the CDR3 is TGCAGCGTTCGACCCGGGGTATCTAATGAAAAACTGTTTTTT.

This clonotype was counted many times. The CDR3 nucleotides read TGCAGCGTTGAAGGACAGGCCCAAGAGACCCAGTACTTC. It codes for CSVEGQAQETQYF. The chain is built from TRBV29-1 and TRBJ2-5; TRBD1 might be the D (6 bases). Germline assignment: CDR1 SQVTM and CDR2 ANQGSEA. The CDR3 has 13 amino acids. V lost 1 base to trimming and J lost 1 base, with 7 bases between them.

For the CDR3, the DNA is TGCGCCAGCAGCCAAGAGCTCCAGGGGGTTTTGGGTCGTCAGCCCCAGCATTTT. Translated: CASSQELQGVLGRQPQHF. The chain has TRBV4-1 and TRBJ1-5; TRBD1 aligns across 7 bases. There are 18 residues in the CDR3. After removal of 0 bases from V and 6 bases from J, the junction contained 14 bases not matched to a gene. Germline V CDR1 and CDR2: MGHRA, YSYEKL.

This clonotype came up a few times. This chain connects TRBV6-5 to TRBJ1-6; D is unclear. Germline V gives CDR1 MNHEY, CDR2 SVGAGI. V lost 2 bases and J lost 7, with 12 bases in between. The CDR3 length is 15 residues. This chain's CDR3 is CASSYGNGENSPLHF. For the CDR3, the DNA is TGTGCCAGCAGTTACGGTAATGGGGAGAATTCACCCCTCCACTTT.

This clonotype was found a few times. CDR3 nucleotide sequence: TGTGCCAGCAGGGGGGTACGGCCGCCAGGGGACGAGCAGTACTTC. Amino acids: CASRGVRPPGDEQYF. The J gene is TRBJ2-7, the V gene TRBV2; TRBD1 might be the D (6 bases). The CDR3 spans 15 residues. CDR1 and CDR2 from the germline V gene are SNHLY and FYNNEI. V was trimmed by 6 bases and J by 5 bases, leaving 20 bases between them. Filled out from reference TRBV2 and TRBJ2-7, the complete variable domain reads EPEVTQTPSHQVTQMGQEVILRCVPISNHLYFYWYRQILGQKVEFLVSFYNNEISEKSEIFDDQFSVERPDGSNFTLKIRSTKLEDSAMYFCASRGVRPPGDEQYFGPGTRLTVT.

This clonotype appeared a few times. This chain connects TRBV5-1 to TRBJ1-1; a possible D gene is TRBD1 (6 bases). Germline values: CDR1 SGHRS, CDR2 YFSETQ. Trimming pared 0 bases from V and 12 bases from J, leaving 12 bases between. The CDR3 totals 12 residues. The DNA of the CDR3 is TGCGCCAGCAGCTTGGATGGGGACATGACTTTCTTT. Protein product: CASSLDGDMTFF.

There are many counts of this clonotype. The chain recombines TRBV4-3 with TRBJ2-7; 7 nucleotides match TRBD2. With V trimmed by 6 bases and J by 0 bases, 8 bases remained unmatched. CDR3 length equals 15 residues. The germline V gene encodes CDR1 LGHNA and CDR2 YSLEER. This chain's CDR3 is CASRRSREGSYEQYF. As DNA, the CDR3 is TGCGCCAGCAGGAGAAGCAGGGAGGGCTCCTACGAGCAGTACTTC.